Listed below are T cell receptor beta chains from one sample, sequenced in a study of CD4 T cells in relation to SARS-CoV-2 and coronaviruses. Their antigen targets remain unknown. Generated by immunoSEQ multiplex PCR, the TCRdb table keeps only in-frame clones and is missing some. Of approximately 17,000 clones listed, about 84% are singletons. Material for sequencing was CD4+ T cells from PBMCs, cultured in vitro. All receptors come from a human donor in good health. The CDR3 runs from the conserved cysteine through the conserved F or W. D genes are given only for firm matches. The size entry is marked missing in some rows and otherwise reads once, few, many or a size class.

j_call clone_size d_call v_call cdr3_aa cdr3_nt
TRBJ2-2 - TRBD1 TRBV2 CASNLQGALDTGELFF TGTGCCAGCAACCTACAGGGGGCGTTGGACACCGGGGAGCTGTTTTTT
TRBJ2-1 few - TRBV14 CASSQGYEQFF TGTGCCAGCAGCCAAGGGTATGAGCAGTTCTTC
TRBJ2-7 - TRBD2 TRBV9 CASSVATGLAGYEQYF TGTGCCAGCAGCGTAGCTACCGGGCTAGCGGGCTACGAGCAGTACTTC
TRBJ2-7 - - TRBV19 CASNVGQGYYEQYF TGTGCCAGTAACGTCGGGCAGGGGTACTACGAGCAGTACTTC
TRBJ1-3 - TRBD1 TRBV2 CASKGQGAGNTIYF TGTGCCAGCAAGGGACAGGGTGCAGGAAACACCATATATTTT
TRBJ1-4 - - TRBV7-9 CASSFNLRNNEKLFF TGTGCCAGCAGCTTTAATTTAAGGAATAATGAAAAACTGTTTTTT
TRBJ1-6 - - TRBV10-2 CASSQFWSEATNSPLHF TGCGCCAGCAGTCAGTTTTGGTCGGAAGCTACTAATTCACCCCTCCACTTT
TRBJ2-7 - - TRBV18 CASSPTGDEQYF TGTGCCAGCTCACCAACGGGGGACGAGCAGTACTTC
TRBJ2-7 - - TRBV6-1 CASSEAGRAYEQYF TGTGCCAGCAGTGAAGCGGGCAGAGCCTACGAGCAGTACTTC
TRBJ2-2 - - TRBV6-4 CASSDSMSGDTGELFF TGTGCCAGCAGTGACTCCATGAGCGGAGACACCGGGGAGCTGTTTTTT
TRBJ2-7 - - TRBV27 CASSLGDSNRRYEQYF TGTGCCAGCAGTTTAGGCGACAGCAACAGACGCTACGAGCAGTACTTC
TRBJ1-1 - - TRBV28 CASSLIQGGAEAFF TGTGCCAGCAGCCTAATACAGGGAGGCGCTGAAGCTTTCTTT
TRBJ2-7 - - TRBV2 CASSERGVRYEQYF TGTGCCAGCAGTGAAAGGGGGGTTCGCTACGAGCAGTACTTC
TRBJ1-2 - TRBD1 TRBV27 CASRAEGAVRGYTF TGTGCCAGCAGGGCCGAGGGGGCAGTTCGGGGCTACACCTTC
TRBJ2-7 few TRBD2 TRBV9 CASSPGGRPTYEQYF TGTGCCAGCAGCCCGGGGGGAAGGCCAACCTACGAGCAGTACTTC
TRBJ1-1 once - TRBV5-6 CASSFLTEAFF TGTGCCAGCAGCTTTCTTACTGAAGCTTTCTTT
TRBJ2-7 - TRBD2 TRBV7-3 CASSSGLAGVNEQYF TGTGCCAGCAGCTCCGGACTAGCGGGAGTCAACGAGCAGTACTTC
TRBJ2-5 - TRBD1 TRBV6-5 CASLDRGSPQETQYF TGTGCCAGCCTAGACAGGGGATCGCCGCAAGAGACCCAGTACTTC
TRBJ2-3 - - TRBV5-1 CASTTRSLGSADTQYF TGCGCCAGCACGACTAGGTCCTTGGGGAGCGCAGATACGCAGTATTTT
TRBJ2-4 - TRBD2 TRBV12-3/TRBV12-4 CASSFGGKNIQYF TGTGCCAGCAGTTTCGGGGGGAAAAACATTCAGTACTTC
TRBJ2-7 - - TRBV19 CATQSWGRGEVGSSYEQYF TGTGCCACGCAATCTTGGGGCAGGGGCGAAGTGGGCAGCTCCTACGAGCAGTACTTC
TRBJ2-5 - TRBD1 TRBV5-1 CASSLPRTGTEETQYF TGCGCCAGCAGCTTACCCCGGACAGGGACCGAAGAGACCCAGTACTTC
TRBJ2-7 - TRBD1 TRBV6-1 CASSENPGQGAYEQYF TGTGCCAGCAGTGAAAATCCGGGACAGGGGGCTTACGAGCAGTACTTC
TRBJ1-2 - - TRBV6-5 CASRYRTPSLNYGYTF TGTGCCAGCAGATACCGGACACCTAGCCTTAACTATGGCTACACCTTC
TRBJ2-3 once TRBD2 TRBV6-2/TRBV6-3 CASSFLAGGVAQYF TGTGCCAGCAGTTTTCTAGCGGGAGGAGTCGCGCAGTATTTT
TRBJ2-7 large TRBD2 TRBV30 CAGKTGTSGAYEQYF TGTGCCGGAAAGACCGGGACTAGCGGGGCCTACGAGCAGTACTTC
TRBJ2-1 - - TRBV23-1 CASSQSIPEQFF TGCGCCAGCAGTCAATCGATCCCTGAGCAGTTCTTC
TRBJ2-7 few TRBD1 TRBV10-3 CAIEGQDTYEQYF TGTGCCATCGAGGGACAGGACACCTACGAGCAGTACTTC
TRBJ1-3 - TRBD1 TRBV30 CAWNRGGTPEGNTIYF TGTGCCTGGAATCGAGGGGGCACCCCGGAGGGTAACACCATATATTTT
TRBJ2-7 few - TRBV11-2 CASTLVGLLSYEQYF TGTGCCAGCACCCTTGTTGGACTCCTCTCCTACGAGCAGTACTTC
TRBJ2-1 - - TRBV7-9 CASSLAGALVNEQFF TGTGCCAGCAGCTTAGCCGGGGCCCTAGTGAATGAGCAGTTCTTC
TRBJ1-2 - TRBD1 TRBV3-1/TRBV3-2 CASSQEQGSGYTF TGTGCCAGCAGCCAAGAACAGGGGAGCGGCTACACCTTC
TRBJ2-3 - TRBD2 TRBV19 CASSGLSGRGTDTQYF TGTGCCAGTAGTGGACTTAGCGGGAGAGGCACAGATACGCAGTATTTT
TRBJ2-1 - TRBD1 TRBV28 CASNIEPGQGSNEQFF TGTGCCAGCAACATAGAGCCCGGACAGGGGTCGAATGAGCAGTTCTTC
TRBJ2-1 few - TRBV11-3 CASSLGGYNEQFF TGTGCCAGCAGCTTAGGCGGATACAATGAGCAGTTCTTC
TRBJ2-7 - - TRBV6-1 CASSVTGTVNLYEQYF TGTGCCAGCAGTGTAACCGGGACTGTTAATCTCTACGAGCAGTACTTC
TRBJ1-5 - - TRBV28 CASSPWPEGLNSNQPQHF TGTGCCAGCAGTCCGTGGCCAGAAGGTTTGAATAGCAATCAGCCCCAGCATTTT
TRBJ2-1 - TRBD2 TRBV7-8 CASSSREPGLAGREQFF TGTGCCAGCAGCTCAAGGGAACCGGGACTAGCGGGGAGAGAGCAGTTCTTC
TRBJ2-1 few - TRBV11-1 CASSARGSSYNEQFF TGTGCCAGCAGCGCAAGGGGGTCCTCCTACAATGAGCAGTTCTTC
TRBJ2-7 once - TRBV5-1 CASSADPRSYEQYF TGCGCCAGCAGCGCGGATCCTCGGTCCTACGAGCAGTACTTC
TRBJ2-7 - - TRBV3-1/TRBV3-2 CASSQNYEQYF TGTGCCAGCAGTCAAAACTACGAGCAGTACTTC
TRBJ2-3 - - TRBV7-3 CASSPVGSYTDTQYF TGTGCCAGCAGCCCAGTGGGGTCTTACACAGATACGCAGTATTTT
TRBJ2-6 - - TRBV15 CATSREGQGVNVLTF TGTGCCACCAGCAGAGAGGGGCAGGGCGTCAACGTCCTGACTTTC
TRBJ2-7 once TRBD2 TRBV6-5 CASSLYGGGYEQYF TGTGCCAGCAGTCTTTACGGGGGGGGATACGAGCAGTACTTC
TRBJ1-2 - - TRBV18 CASSPATGSGYTF TGTGCCAGCTCACCGGCTACAGGGAGCGGCTACACCTTC
TRBJ1-4 - - TRBV13 CASSDGRVDEKLFF TGTGCCAGCAGCGATGGCAGGGTGGACGAAAAACTGTTTTTT
TRBJ1-6 - - TRBV2 CASSGNPNSPLHF TGTGCCAGCAGCGGGAACCCTAATTCACCCCTCCACTTT
TRBJ2-7 - - TRBV18 CASSPLVSHEQYF TGTGCCAGCTCACCCCTAGTATCCCACGAGCAGTACTTC